This entry features one T cell receptor (beta chain) sequence. This CDR3 has 18 amino acids. Germline lookup yields CDR1 MDHEN and CDR2 SYDVKM. V was clipped by 5 bases and J by 0 bases; unmatched bases: 10. Sequenced by immunoSEQ multiplex PCR; TCRdb stores in-frame clones only, minus some. The sample has approximately 170,000 clones, approximately 87% seen once. The sample originates from a study of blood T cell repertoires in COVID-19. Study overall: PBMCs, B-cell-depleted T cells, or T cells provided the cDNA or gDNA that made up the material.

All enrollees were roughly 18 to 89 years old and from 20 to 25 US areas. This clonotype was obtained from a woman aged 50 to 60 who had recovered from COVID-19. The sequenced sample was PBMCs or T cells enriched from blood (not recorded which). This chain connects TRBV28 to TRBJ1-6; 7 bases align to TRBD1. This CDR3 reads CASSLTDRASSYNSPLHF. Here the CDR3 DNA reads TGTGCCAGCAGTCTTACTGACAGGGCGAGCTCCTATAATTCACCCCTCCACTTT.